Listed below are T cell receptor beta chains from one sample, sequenced in a study of T cells in localized non-small cell lung cancer. Profiling relied on immunoSEQ multiplex PCR, and the TCRdb table lists in-frame clones only, not all of them. Altogether 90,000 to 95,000 clones are present, just over 90% being singletons, with the ten largest covering about 4%. Sequenced here: PBMCs, sampled before any cancer treatment. These receptors were taken from a woman aged 35-75 years with stage II squamous cell lung carcinoma. Both conserved end residues are part of each CDR3. The D gene is left open where the match is weak. Expanded clones get a size class; other rows say once, few or many, or leave the size out.

CDR3nt: TGTGCCAGCAGTGAAATCGTCTCTGGAAACACCATATATTTT; CDR3aa: CASSEIVSGNTIYF; j_gene: TRBJ1-3; v_gene: TRBV6-1; d_gene: NA; abundance: NA
CDR3nt: TGTGCCAGCAGCCAAGGACCAGGGTCCGGGGAGCTGTTTTTT; CDR3aa: CASSQGPGSGELFF; j_gene: TRBJ2-2; v_gene: TRBV4-2; d_gene: NA; abundance: NA
CDR3nt: TGTGCCAGCAGCTTGACGATCTCTGGAAACACCATATATTTT; CDR3aa: CASSLTISGNTIYF; j_gene: TRBJ1-3; v_gene: TRBV11-1; d_gene: NA; abundance: NA
CDR3nt: TGTGCCAGTAGTACGACAGGGGGCGCGCGGTCTAATGAAAAACTGTTTTTT; CDR3aa: CASSTTGGARSNEKLFF; j_gene: TRBJ1-4; v_gene: TRBV19; d_gene: TRBD1; abundance: NA
CDR3nt: TGTGCCAGCAGCTTAGAATCAGGGAGTGGCTACACCTTC; CDR3aa: CASSLESGSGYTF; j_gene: TRBJ1-2; v_gene: TRBV7-6; d_gene: NA; abundance: once
CDR3nt: TGTGCCAGCAGTTCACGTAGGACAGGACGTAGCAATCAGCCCCAGCATTTT; CDR3aa: CASSSRRTGRSNQPQHF; j_gene: TRBJ1-5; v_gene: TRBV28; d_gene: TRBD1; abundance: NA
CDR3nt: TGTGCCAGCAGTTACTGGTCTGACCCGAACACCGGGGAGCTGTTTTTT; CDR3aa: CASSYWSDPNTGELFF; j_gene: TRBJ2-2; v_gene: TRBV6-5; d_gene: NA; abundance: NA
CDR3nt: TGTGCCAGCAGCTCAAGACAGGTTTACGAGCAGTACTTC; CDR3aa: CASSSRQVYEQYF; j_gene: TRBJ2-7; v_gene: TRBV11-2; d_gene: NA; abundance: NA
CDR3nt: TGTGCCAGCAGCTTAGTTCGTCCATGGCCCCAGCATTTT; CDR3aa: CASSLVRPWPQHF; j_gene: TRBJ1-5; v_gene: TRBV7-2; d_gene: NA; abundance: NA
CDR3nt: TGTGCCAGCAGTACAGGGGTACGCACTGAAGCTTTCTTT; CDR3aa: CASSTGVRTEAFF; j_gene: TRBJ1-1; v_gene: TRBV6-5; d_gene: TRBD1; abundance: NA
CDR3nt: TGTGCCAGCTCACCACCAGCCCACTTT; CDR3aa: CASSPPAHF; j_gene: TRBJ1-6; v_gene: TRBV18; d_gene: NA; abundance: NA
CDR3nt: TGTGCCAGCAGCTCTGACACTCCGAACACTGAAGCTTTCTTT; CDR3aa: CASSSDTPNTEAFF; j_gene: TRBJ1-1; v_gene: TRBV7-2; d_gene: NA; abundance: NA
CDR3nt: TGTGCCAGCAGCGGACAGTCGAACACTGAAGCTTTCTTT; CDR3aa: CASSGQSNTEAFF; j_gene: TRBJ1-1; v_gene: TRBV2; d_gene: NA; abundance: NA
CDR3nt: TGTGCCAGCAGTGACCGGGACAGGGAATACTTC; CDR3aa: CASSDRDREYF; j_gene: TRBJ2-5; v_gene: TRBV6-1; d_gene: TRBD1; abundance: NA
CDR3nt: TGTGCCAGCAGCCTATCTAGCGGGGTTATGCCCGATACGCAGTATTTT; CDR3aa: CASSLSSGVMPDTQYF; j_gene: TRBJ2-3; v_gene: TRBV11-2; d_gene: TRBD2; abundance: NA
CDR3nt: TGTGCCACCCGTGGCCTCCCGGAGGGAGATACGCAGTATTTT; CDR3aa: CATRGLPEGDTQYF; j_gene: TRBJ2-3; v_gene: TRBV19; d_gene: NA; abundance: NA
CDR3nt: TGTGCCAGCAGCTCCACGGGCCTGTATCACGAGCAGTACTTC; CDR3aa: CASSSTGLYHEQYF; j_gene: TRBJ2-7; v_gene: TRBV5-5; d_gene: NA; abundance: NA
CDR3nt: TGTGCCAGCAGCCCGCGTTTTAGCGGGAGAGCAGATACGCAGTATTTT; CDR3aa: CASSPRFSGRADTQYF; j_gene: TRBJ2-3; v_gene: TRBV7-7; d_gene: TRBD2; abundance: NA